One and the same sample provided the 32 T cell receptor beta chains below, sequenced in a study of breast tumors, draining lymph nodes, adjacent tissues. TCRdb reprocessed the multiplex PCR reads with MiXCR, giving one entry per CDR3 protein. The sample carries approximately 47,000 distinct CDR3 sequences, roughly 24% recorded once. Source material: breast tumor tissue. These receptors were taken from a female donor with breast cancer. Some clones in this sample may be carry-over from other donors' samples.

This clonotype has just a few counts. The chain couples TRBV5-1 to TRBJ1-1; possible D gene TRBD1, 5 bases. V was trimmed by 4 bases and J by 0 bases, leaving 16 bases between them. The CDR3 is made up of 16 amino acids. CDR1 and CDR2 (germline): SGHRS, YFSETQ. The CDR3 coding sequence is TGCGCCAGCAGCCGAGGGACGGTTGGTGTGAACACTGAAGCTTTCTTT. It yields the protein CASSRGTVGVNTEAFF.

The table lists this clonotype with many counts. Its ends do not fully match the called genes, so a read error is possible. CDR3 loop: CASSPGTRTLF. DNA of the CDR3: TGTGCCAGCAGCCCCGGGACCCGAACTCTCTTC. The chain carries TRBV5-5 and TRBJ2-1; D may be TRBD1 or TRBD2 (5 bases each). Germline assignment: CDR1 SGHKS and CDR2 YYEKEE (reference sequence). The CDR3 has 11 residues.

This clonotype was counted many times. V is TRBV20-1 and J is TRBJ2-1, with 14 bases lining up with TRBD2. Unmatched junction bases numbered 8, after V lost 0 bases and J lost 4 bases. Per germline, CDR1 DFQATT and CDR2 SNEGSKA (reference sequence). The CDR3 length is 18 residues. CDR3 in DNA: TGCAGTGCTAGAGACGGGACTAGCGGGAGATTCAAGTACAATGAGCAGTTCTTC. Translation: CSARDGTSGRFKYNEQFF.

Points on this clonotype: A much larger clone lies a single base off, so this may be a read error. Here the CDR3 omits its conserved ending phenylalanine or tryptophan, so a read error is the likely source. This chain links TRBV9 with TRBJ2-3, with a possible D match to TRBD2 (6 bases). CDR1 SGDLS and CDR2 YYNGEE come from the germline V gene. Trimming shortened V by 6 bases and J by 0 bases, and 11 bases separated the two germline ends. The CDR3 spans 14 residues. The CDR3 DNA reads as TGTGCCAGCACCGTGGGGGGTAGCACAGATACGCAGTATTAT. Protein product: CASTVGGSTDTQYY.

The chain has TRBV24-1 and TRBJ2-5; the D gene is possibly TRBD1 (6 bases). Germline-derived CDR1 and CDR2 are KGHDR and SFDVKD. CDR3 length: 17 amino acids. V was trimmed by 3 bases and J by 4 bases, leaving 20 bases between them. The CDR3 DNA reads as TGTGCCACCAGTGATGTTCGGGCAGGGGTGAGAGGAGAGACCCAGTACTTC. This gives the protein CATSDVRAGVRGETQYF.

This clonotype appeared many times. The chain carries TRBV5-5 and TRBJ2-3; D remains unclear. Germline CDR1 and CDR2: SGHKS and YYEKEE (reference sequence). V lost 6 bases and J 1 base, leaving 15 bases between the germline ends. The CDR3 spans 15 residues. In nucleotides, the CDR3 is TGTGCCAGCACCCTTTTGGAAAGAGGCACAGATACGCAGTATTTT. Encoded protein: CASTLLERGTDTQYF.

This clonotype has a count of ten or more. V gene TRBV2 combines with J gene TRBJ2-1; 13 bases fit TRBD2. The germline CDR1 and CDR2 sequences are SNHLY and FYNNEI. The CDR3 is made up of 15 amino acids. V shed 2 bases and J 6 bases; nucleotides not matched to a gene: 1. The CDR3 nucleotides are TGTGCCAGCAGTGAAACTAGCGGGGGGGCCAATGAGCAGTTCTTC. It specifies CASSETSGGANEQFF.

In regard to this clonotype: Just one base apart from a much larger clone, this may be a read error. The CDR3 ends on some other residue instead of the conserved phenylalanine or tryptophan, so this is likely a read error. V and J are TRBV6-6 and TRBJ1-2; possible D gene TRBD1, 6 bases. Germline V gene sequence: CDR1 MNHNY, CDR2 SVGAGI (reference sequence). The CDR3 loop spans 14 amino acids. V lost 6 bases and J lost 4, with 15 bases in between. The CDR3 DNA reads TGTGCCAGCAGGTTACAGGGTGCGAGCTATGGCTACACCTAC. This gives the protein CASRLQGASYGYTY.

This clonotype was picked up many times. The CDR3 DNA follows: TGTGCCAGTAGTATCCAGGGTTGGGGCACAGATACGCAGTATTTT. Translating it yields CASSIQGWGTDTQYF. This chain connects TRBV19 to TRBJ2-3, with a weak D call TRBD1 (5 bases). The germline V gene encodes CDR1 LNHDA and CDR2 SQIVND (reference sequence). The V gene lost 3 bases and the J gene lost 1 base, with 11 bases spanning the gap. This CDR3 contains 15 residues. The whole variable domain, filled in from reference TRBV19 and TRBJ2-3, reads DGGITQSPKYLFRKEGQNVTLSCEQNLNHDAMYWYRQDPGQGLRLIYYSQIVNDFQKGDIAEGYSVSREKKESFPLTVTSAQKNPTAFYLCASSIQGWGTDTQYFGPGTRLTVL.

In its sample, this clonotype is medium-sized. The chain employs TRBV20-1 and TRBJ2-7; no definite D call. V lost 0 bases and J lost 2, with 11 bases in between. CDR3 length: 14 amino acids. The germline V gene encodes CDR1 DFQATT and CDR2 SNEGSKA (reference sequence). For the CDR3, the DNA is TGCAGTGCTAGAGATATGGGAAGCGCCTACGAGCAGTACTTC. Its translation is CSARDMGSAYEQYF.

This clonotype has ten or more counts. CDR3 DNA sequence: TGCAGTGCCAGGAAAGGGGTGGCTGCTGAAAAACTGTTTTTT. It translates to CSARKGVAAEKLFF. The genes are TRBV20-1 and TRBJ1-4, with D maybe TRBD1 (5 bases). CDR1 is DFQATT, CDR2 SNEGSKA, per germline (reference sequence). V was cut by 6 bases and J by 7 bases, with 18 bases left in between. The CDR3 is 14 amino acids.

The sample holds many counts of this clonotype. The V call is TRBV19, the J call TRBJ2-7; 7 bases map to TRBD1. Trimming at V came to 6 bases and at J to 0 bases, leaving 8 bases not matched to a gene. The CDR3 extends over 15 amino acids. Germline lookup yields CDR1 LNHDA and CDR2 SQIVND (reference sequence). Written as DNA, the CDR3 is TGTGCCAGTAGCCAGGGGGAAGGGGACTCCTACGAGCAGTACTTC. Translation gives CASSQGEGDSYEQYF.

Ten or more counts support this clonotype. This chain joins TRBV19 and TRBJ2-7; D not certain. The V end was cut by 6 bases, the J end by 3 bases, with 18 bases between. Germline V gene sequence: CDR1 LNHDA, CDR2 SQIVND (reference sequence). The CDR3 has 15 amino acids. DNA of the CDR3: TGTGCCAGTAGAAGTATTGGGTCCCCCGGCTACGAGCAGTACTTC. Translating it yields CASRSIGSPGYEQYF.

Many counts were recorded for this clonotype. The chain recombines TRBV12-3 or TRBV12-4 with TRBJ2-1; TRBD1 matches at 9 bases. With V trimmed by 6 bases and J by 7 bases, 10 bases remained unmatched. The CDR3 consists of 15 residues. CDR3 loop: CASRPDRGSSNEQFF. The CDR3 DNA is TGTGCCAGCAGGCCGGACAGGGGCTCCTCTAATGAGCAGTTCTTC.

The table lists this clonotype with a few counts. V and J are TRBV28 and TRBJ1-5; TRBD1 aligns across 7 bases. This CDR3 is built from 16 residues. Germline V gene sequence: CDR1 MDHEN, CDR2 SYDVKM. After removal of 5 bases from V and 2 bases from J, the junction contained 9 bases not matched to a gene. For the CDR3, the DNA is TGTGCCAGCAGTACCCTAGGGCAGGGGGGCAATCAGCCCCAGCATTTT. This codes for CASSTLGQGGNQPQHF.

This clonotype has ten or more counts. The chain's CDR3 is CASSARVLTYEQYF. The CDR3 DNA reads as TGTGCCAGCAGCGCGCGGGTACTGACCTACGAGCAGTACTTC. The chain carries TRBV13 and TRBJ2-7; perhaps TRBD2 as D (5 bases). Trimming removed 5 bases at V and 2 bases at J, with 13 bases between. In germline, CDR1 is PRHDT, CDR2 FYEKMQ (reference sequence). This CDR3 spans 14 amino acids. The full variable domain, with the rest looked up from reference TRBV13 and TRBJ2-7, is AAGVIQSPRHLIKEKRETATLKCYPIPRHDTVYWYQQGPGQDPQFLISFYEKMQSDKGSIPDRFSAQQFSDYHSELNMSSLELGDSALYFCASSARVLTYEQYFGPGTRLTVT.

V gene TRBV20-1 combines with J gene TRBJ2-7; no definite D call. V lost 1 base and J 6 bases, leaving 10 bases between the germline ends. The CDR3 consists of 12 residues. Germline CDR1 and CDR2: DFQATT and SNEGSKA (reference sequence). CDR3: CSARGPAGEQYF. CDR3 DNA: TGCAGTGCTAGAGGGCCCGCCGGCGAGCAGTACTTC.

This clonotype was observed at least ten times. V is TRBV7-6 and J is TRBJ1-2; 7 bases agree with TRBD1. In germline, CDR1 is SGHVS, CDR2 FNYEAQ. V gave up 5 bases and J gave up 4 bases; unmatched junction bases: 7. There are 14 residues in the CDR3. CDR3 DNA sequence: TGTGCCAGCAGCCGAAACCGGGACAGCTATGGCTACACCTTC. Residues: CASSRNRDSYGYTF.

This clonotype was seen repeatedly, ten times or more. The CDR3 sequence: CASSQDNKVRYYGYTF. DNA of the CDR3: TGCGCCAGCAGCCAAGATAACAAAGTGAGATACTATGGCTACACCTTC. The chain employs TRBV4-1 and TRBJ1-2, with D unclear. V lost 0 bases and J 3 bases, leaving 14 bases between the germline ends. The germline V gene has CDR1 MGHRA and CDR2 YSYEKL. CDR3 length: 16 residues.

This clonotype was picked up many times. The V and J genes are TRBV20-1 and TRBJ2-7; D gene unclear. The CDR3 loop spans 12 amino acids. Trimming took off 3 bases at V and 0 bases at J, with 6 bases between the two ends. Germline V gene lookup returns CDR1 DFQATT and CDR2 SNEGSKA (reference sequence). DNA of the CDR3: TGCAGTGCTAGTCGGAGCTCCTACGAGCAGTACTTC. This gives the protein CSASRSSYEQYF.

This clonotype was counted at least ten times. The J gene is TRBJ2-2, the V gene TRBV10-2; 8 bases line up with TRBD2. J gave up 5 bases and V 8 bases, and 4 bases lay outside the gene matches. The germline gives CDR1 WSHSY, CDR2 SAAADI. This CDR3 comprises 13 residues. CDR3 protein: CASRGGNTGELFF. In nucleotides, the CDR3 is TGCGCCAGCCGGGGGGGAAATACCGGGGAGCTGTTTTTT.

This clonotype occurred many times. V and J are TRBV5-1 and TRBJ1-5; the match to TRBD1 covers 9 bases. After removal of 4 bases from V and 2 bases from J, the junction contained 7 bases not matched to a gene. Germline V CDR1 and CDR2: SGHRS, YFSETQ. The CDR3 extends over 16 amino acids. The CDR3, as DNA: TGCGCCAGCAGCGAGGGACAGGGTGGGGGCAATCAGCCCCAGCATTTT. Translation gives CASSEGQGGGNQPQHF.

The table lists this clonotype with many counts. The gene calls are TRBV18 and TRBJ1-3; D uncertain. The germline V and J ends were trimmed by 3 bases and 0 bases, with 6 bases remaining between them. This CDR3 is 14 amino acids long. The germline CDR1 and CDR2 sequences are KGHSH and LQKENI. The CDR3 region is CASSPAFSGNTIYF. CDR3 bases: TGTGCCAGCTCACCGGCTTTCTCTGGAAACACCATATATTTT.

This clonotype has more than one count but fewer than ten. The CDR3 reads CASSVSGTSGMGEQFF. CDR3 bases: TGTGCCAGCAGCGTATCCGGGACTAGCGGGATGGGGGAGCAGTTCTTC. V is TRBV9 and J is TRBJ2-1, with 13 bases identical to TRBD2. The germline CDR1 and CDR2 sequences are SGDLS and YYNGEE. The CDR3 totals 16 residues. J gave up 10 bases and V 1 base, and 8 bases lay outside the gene matches.

The table lists this clonotype with many counts. The gene calls are TRBV5-5 and TRBJ1-2; TRBD1 agrees at 9 bases. Germline V gives CDR1 SGHKS, CDR2 YYEKEE (reference sequence). This CDR3 has 14 residues. Trimming at V came to 1 base and at J to 8 bases, leaving 6 bases not matched to a gene. CDR3 protein: CASSLTGQGYGYTF. In DNA form, the CDR3 reads TGTGCCAGCAGCTTGACTGGACAGGGGTACGGCTACACCTTC.

This clonotype was seen at least ten times. J is TRBJ1-2 and V is TRBV5-1; 9 bases agree with TRBD1. V gave up 2 bases and J gave up 8 bases; unmatched junction bases: 4. The CDR3 runs 13 residues. Germline CDR1 reads SGHRS; CDR2 reads YFSETQ. CDR3 sequence: CASSFGTGSGYTF. The CDR3 DNA reads as TGCGCCAGCAGCTTCGGGACAGGGTCCGGCTACACCTTC.

This clonotype was recorded many times. For the CDR3, the DNA is TGTGCCAGCAGTCCCTTAGTGCGACTAAACTACGAGCAGTACTTC. It specifies CASSPLVRLNYEQYF. The rearrangement uses TRBV27 and TRBJ2-7; D is perhaps TRBD2 (5 bases). Germline-derived CDR1 and CDR2 are MNHEY and SMNVEV (reference sequence). V lost 5 bases to trimming and J lost 3 bases, with 17 bases between them. The CDR3 has 15 residues.

By sample share, this clonotype is medium-sized (0.01 to 0.1%). The rearrangement joins TRBV2 to TRBJ2-7; D possibly matches TRBD1 or TRBD2 (5 bases each). The germline V gene encodes CDR1 SNHLY and CDR2 FYNNEI. The CDR3 totals 11 residues. V was shortened by 8 bases and J by 6 bases, with 11 bases between the two germline ends. The CDR3 nucleotides are TGTGCCAGCGGGGAGACAGCCGAGCAGTACTTC. It codes for CASGETAEQYF.

The table lists this clonotype with many counts. The chain has TRBV12-3 or TRBV12-4 and TRBJ1-4; D uncertain. The CDR3 sequence is 14 residues long. V gave up 5 bases and J gave up 0 bases, with 7 bases separating them. CDR3 amino acids: CASSLVPTNEKLFF. The CDR3 DNA reads as TGTGCCAGCAGTCTCGTACCAACTAATGAAAAACTGTTTTTT.

As to this clonotype: One end of the junction varies from germline; a read error may be responsible. The chain employs TRBV4-1 and TRBJ1-1; weak D call: TRBD1 (5 bases). In germline, CDR1 is MGHRA, CDR2 YSYEKL. CDR3 length equals 13 residues. The CDR3 loop reads CASSQGQHTEAVF. The DNA for the CDR3 is TGCGCCAGCAGCCAAGGACAGCACACTGAAGCTGTCTTT.

This clonotype occurred many times. CDR3 DNA sequence: TGTGCCAGCAGTGATGAGACTAGCGGGGGAGACCAAGAGACCCAGTACTTC. It translates to CASSDETSGGDQETQYF. This chain links TRBV25-1 with TRBJ2-5; 12 nucleotides agree with TRBD2. This CDR3 comprises 17 residues. With V trimmed by 3 bases and J by 0 bases, 5 bases remained unmatched. The germline CDR1 and CDR2 sequences are MGHDK and SYGVNS. Full variable domain (outside the CDR3, taken from reference TRBV25-1 and TRBJ2-5): EADIYQTPRYLVIGTGKKITLECSQTMGHDKMYWYQQDPGMELHLIHYSYGVNSTEKGDLSSESTVSRIRTEHFPLTLESARPSHTSQYLCASSDETSGGDQETQYFGPGTRLLVL.

This chain joins TRBV5-1 and TRBJ2-7, with D possibly being TRBD1 (5 bases). V gave up 0 bases and J gave up 3 bases, with 16 bases separating them. The CDR3 consists of 16 residues. Germline V gene lookup returns CDR1 SGHRS and CDR2 YFSETQ. As DNA, the CDR3 is TGCGCCAGCAGCTTGGGGCTGAGGCAGGGTCGCTACGAGCAGTACTTC. Translating it yields CASSLGLRQGRYEQYF.